Each of the 18 T cell receptor beta chains below was sequenced from the same sample in a study of PD-1 blockade in classical Hodgkin lymphoma. Libraries were prepared by immunoSEQ multiplex PCR; TCRdb keeps only in-frame clonotypes and omits some of them. The data contain 25,000 or so clones, roughly 70% of them singletons. Every patient relapsed after autologous stem cell transplantation, and brentuximab vedotin exposure varied. The sequencing here drew on peripheral blood mononuclear cells (PBMCs), taken at baseline. The source is a human donor with classical Hodgkin lymphoma.

A few counts support this clone. The J gene is TRBJ2-1, the V gene TRBV19; no clear D. The CDR3 runs to 12 residues. The germline V gene encodes CDR1 LNHDA and CDR2 SQIVND (reference sequence). V lost 5 bases, J lost 7 bases, and 9 bases lay in between. The CDR3 here is CASSEIRNEQFF. As DNA, the CDR3 is TGTGCCAGTAGTGAGATCCGGAATGAGCAGTTCTTC.

In this sample, this clone turned up a few times. The chain joins TRBV5-8 to TRBJ2-7; TRBD2 matches at 8 bases. The CDR3 sequence is 14 residues long. Germline-derived CDR1 and CDR2 are SGHTS and YDEGEE. Trimming took 4 bases from V and 2 from J; bases not matched to a gene: 5. DNA of the CDR3: TGTGCCAGCAGCCCCCCGGGGGGGCCCTACGAGCAGTACTTC. Its protein is CASSPPGGPYEQYF.

In this sample, this clone turned up once. V is TRBV5-1 and J is TRBJ2-5, with a tentative D call TRBD2 (7 bases). The length of the CDR3 is 16 residues. V dropped 5 bases and J dropped 2 bases, with 19 bases sitting between them. Germline CDR1 and CDR2: SGHRS and YFSETQ. For the CDR3, the DNA is TGCGCCAGCAGTCCCCGGGGGGCGCGATCGCAAGAGACCCAGTACTTC. Its protein is CASSPRGARSQETQYF. Using reference TRBV5-1 and TRBJ2-5 for the parts outside the CDR3, the full variable domain is KAGVTQTPRYLIKTRGQQVTLSCSPISGHRSVSWYQQTPGQGLQFLFEYFSETQRNKGNFPGRFSGRQFSNSRSEMNVSTLELGDSALYLCASSPRGARSQETQYFGPGTRLLVL.

The CDR3 nucleotides are TGCACCCAAGTTGGGACAGGGCTGTGGAATGAGCAGTTCTTC. Its protein product is CTQVGTGLWNEQFF. The chain combines TRBV29-1 with TRBJ2-1; 9 bases agree with TRBD1. CDR1 and CDR2 from the germline V gene are SQVTM and ANQGSEA. The CDR3 is made up of 14 amino acids.

The J gene is TRBJ1-2, the V gene TRBV7-2, with D maybe TRBD1 (6 bases). The CDR3 contains 14 residues. CDR1 is SGHTA, CDR2 FQGNSA, per germline. Trimming shortened V by 1 base and J by 6 bases, and 12 bases separated the two germline ends. The CDR3 DNA is TGTGCCAGCAGCTTAGTCTCGGGGGCTCATGGCTACACCTTC. It is translated as CASSLVSGAHGYTF. Full variable domain (missing parts from reference TRBV7-2 and TRBJ1-2): GAGVSQSPSNKVTEKGKDVELRCDPISGHTALYWYRQSLGQGLEFLIYFQGNSAPDKSGLPSDRFSAERTGGSVSTLTIQRTQQEDSAVYLCASSLVSGAHGYTFGSGTRLTVV.

The chain is built from TRBV19 and TRBJ1-3; D might be TRBD1 (5 bases). Trimming took off 1 base at V and 4 bases at J, with 14 bases between the two ends. CDR1 is LNHDA, CDR2 SQIVND, per germline (reference sequence). This CDR3 is built from 16 residues. CDR3 amino acids: CASSIVGGRIGNTIYF. CDR3 nucleotides: TGTGCCAGTAGTATAGTGGGGGGACGCATCGGAAACACCATATATTTT.

This sequence joins TRBV6-1 and TRBJ2-3; tentative D call: TRBD2 (5 bases). V lost 0 bases to trimming and J lost 2 bases, with 12 bases between them. The CDR3 is made up of 16 amino acids. Germline V gives CDR1 MNHNS, CDR2 SASEGT. As DNA, the CDR3 is TGTGCCAGCAGTGAAGCGGTACTAGTCTCCACAGATACGCAGTATTTT. This encodes CASSEAVLVSTDTQYF.

The chain has TRBV5-5 and TRBJ2-5; D gene uncertain. The CDR3 totals 12 residues. Germline V gene data show CDR1 as SGHKS and CDR2 as YYEKEE (reference sequence). Trimming shortened V by 4 bases and J by 5 bases, and 9 bases separated the two germline ends. CDR3 in amino acids: CASSRTAETQYF. DNA for the CDR3: TGTGCCAGCAGCCGTACAGCGGAGACCCAGTACTTC.

The chain is built from TRBV4-1 and TRBJ2-2, with D uncertain. CDR1 and CDR2 from the germline V gene are MGHRA and YSYEKL. V was clipped by 5 bases and J by 6 bases, with 13 bases between them. The CDR3 loop spans 14 amino acids. The CDR3 spells CASSSLTSPGELFF. In DNA, the CDR3 is TGCGCCAGCAGCTCGCTGACCAGCCCCGGGGAGCTGTTTTTT.

The chain recombines TRBV4-2 with TRBJ2-1; D is ambiguous. CDR3 length equals 17 residues. Germline V CDR1 and CDR2: LGHNA, YNFKEQ. Trimming shortened V by 7 bases and J by 4 bases, and 23 bases separated the two germline ends. Here the CDR3 DNA reads TGTGCCAGCACTACGGTTTATAGACTCCGAGTATACAATGAGCAGTTCTTC. It yields the protein CASTTVYRLRVYNEQFF.

The chain combines TRBV10-1 with TRBJ1-2; D remains ambiguous. The germline V gene encodes CDR1 WNHNN and CDR2 SYGVQD (reference sequence). Between the trimmed V and J ends, which lost 6 bases and 4 bases, there was a span of 12 bases. The CDR3 runs 13 residues. The CDR3, as DNA: TGCGCCAGCAGACCCGGGCCGGGCTATGGCTACACCTTC. Translated: CASRPGPGYGYTF.

This clone was seen more than once but under ten times. The V gene is TRBV19, the J gene TRBJ1-5; D ambiguous. The germline V gene has CDR1 LNHDA and CDR2 SQIVND (reference sequence). The V gene lost 7 bases and the J gene lost 5 bases, with 18 bases spanning the gap. The CDR3 spans 15 residues. This chain's CDR3 is CASTNLRGWDQPQHF. The CDR3 bases are TGTGCCAGTACCAATCTTCGAGGTTGGGATCAGCCCCAGCATTTT.

The rearrangement uses TRBV18 and TRBJ2-7; D unclear. CDR3 size: 13 residues. In germline, CDR1 is KGHSH, CDR2 LQKENI. V lost 3 bases to trimming and J lost 3 bases, with 9 bases between them. This CDR3 is CASSPSGVYEQYV. The CDR3 nucleotides read TGTGCCAGCTCACCGAGTGGGGTCTACGAGCAGTACGTC.

The chain recombines TRBV6-5 with TRBJ2-1; TRBD2 is a possible D gene (5 bases). The CDR3 is 11 amino acids. Trimming stripped 5 bases from V and 10 bases from J, with 9 bases between. Germline V lookup: CDR1 MNHEY, CDR2 SVGAGI. CDR3: CASSTGGEQFF. CDR3 bases: TGTGCCAGCAGTACGGGCGGGGAGCAGTTCTTC.

V and J are TRBV7-6 and TRBJ2-7; D may match TRBD1 or TRBD2 (5 bases each). The germline CDR1 and CDR2 sequences are SGHVS and FNYEAQ. V was shortened by 5 bases and J by 3 bases, with 14 bases between the two germline ends. The CDR3 is made up of 14 amino acids. Written as DNA, the CDR3 is TGTGCCAGCAGCCAGGCGAGTGGGGGCTACGAGCAGTACTTC. Protein sequence: CASSQASGGYEQYF.

This chain joins TRBV5-1 and TRBJ2-5; TRBD1 might be the D (5 bases). Trimming took off 3 bases at V and 9 bases at J, with 24 bases between the two ends. Looked up from germline, CDR1 is SGHRS and CDR2 is YFSETQ. The CDR3 has 16 amino acids. The CDR3 DNA follows: TGCGCCAGCAGCTCGAGTGGGCTGGGGCTGGGGAAGGCCCAGTACTTC. Amino acids: CASSSSGLGLGKAQYF.

This rearrangement joins TRBV6-5 to TRBJ2-7; D is perhaps TRBD2 (6 bases). Trimming stripped 0 bases from V and 4 bases from J, with 10 bases between. Germline-derived CDR1 and CDR2 are MNHEY and SVGAGI. The CDR3 has 14 amino acids. Here the CDR3 reads CASSYSRGEYEQYV. In DNA, the CDR3 is TGTGCCAGCAGTTACTCGCGGGGAGAATACGAGCAGTACGTC.

Turning to this clone: The junction differs from germline at one of its ends, possibly a read error. The chain joins TRBV6-6 to TRBJ2-2; either TRBD1 or TRBD2 may fit D (5 bases each). CDR1 and CDR2 (germline): MNHNY, SVGAGI (reference sequence). The CDR3 has 16 residues. The CDR3 is CASSYNRGVHTGELVF. The CDR3, as DNA: TGTGCCAGCAGTTACAACAGAGGGGTTCACACCGGGGAGCTGGTTTTT.